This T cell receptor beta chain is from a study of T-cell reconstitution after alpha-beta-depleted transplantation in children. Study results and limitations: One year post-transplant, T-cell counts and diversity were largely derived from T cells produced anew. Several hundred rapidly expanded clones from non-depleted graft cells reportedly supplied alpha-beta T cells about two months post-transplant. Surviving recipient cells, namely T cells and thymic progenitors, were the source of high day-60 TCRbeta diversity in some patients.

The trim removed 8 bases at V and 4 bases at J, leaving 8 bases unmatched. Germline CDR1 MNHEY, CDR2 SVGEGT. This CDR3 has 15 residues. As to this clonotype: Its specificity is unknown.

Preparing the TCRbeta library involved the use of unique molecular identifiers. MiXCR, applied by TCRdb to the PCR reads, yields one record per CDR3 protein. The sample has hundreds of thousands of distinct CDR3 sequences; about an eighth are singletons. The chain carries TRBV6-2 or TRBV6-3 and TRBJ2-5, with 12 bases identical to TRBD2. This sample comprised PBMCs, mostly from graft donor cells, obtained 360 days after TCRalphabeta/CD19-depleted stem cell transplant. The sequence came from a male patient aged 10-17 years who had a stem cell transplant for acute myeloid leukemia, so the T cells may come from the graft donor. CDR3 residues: CASSSSGGALETQYF. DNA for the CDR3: TGTGCCAGCTCTTCTAGCGGGGGGGCCCTAGAGACCCAGTACTTC.